The 20 T cell receptor beta chains below were found in one sample sequenced in a study of healthy donors' naive CD4 and CD8 T cells. Each TCR library used roughly 490 ng of total RNA and a linear amplification protocol. TCRdb re-derived calls from the reads in MiXCR, one entry per CDR3 protein. The table shows 150,000 to 200,000 distinct CDR3 sequences, with around three quarters occurring only once. The sample comprised naive CD4+ and CD8+ T cells sorted from blood, pooled from several donors. These receptor sequences come from a pool of human donors in good health; the sample pools cells from several healthy donors.

The rearrangement joins TRBV6-8 to TRBJ1-2, with D unresolved. Germline loops: CDR1 MNHGY, CDR2 SAAAGT. The CDR3 runs to 15 residues. V gave up 2 bases and J gave up 8 bases, with 18 bases separating them. DNA for the CDR3: TGTGCCAGCAGTTACGTATACCAACGGCCCTGGGGCTACACCTTC. Its protein product is CASSYVYQRPWGYTF.

CDR3 region: CASRGTGGREQYF. DNA of the CDR3: TGTGCCAGCAGAGGGACAGGGGGAAGGGAGCAGTACTTC. The J gene is TRBJ2-7, the V gene TRBV6-5, with 11 positions matching TRBD1. The V gene end was trimmed by 6 bases and the J gene end by 7 bases; junction bases not matched to a gene: 5. The germline gives CDR1 MNHEY, CDR2 SVGAGI. CDR3 length equals 13 residues.

The CDR3: CSARRGGLAGVRDEQYF. The CDR3 coding sequence is TGCAGTGCTAGACGGGGTGGTCTAGCGGGAGTTCGAGACGAGCAGTACTTC. The rearrangement joins TRBV20-1 to TRBJ2-7; 10 bases agree with TRBD2. CDR1 is DFQATT and CDR2 is SNEGSKA in the germline V gene (reference sequence). Germline trimming cut 2 bases from V and 5 bases from J; bases unmatched to any gene: 15. This CDR3 contains 17 residues.

This clonotype has more than one count but fewer than ten. At one boundary the junction diverges from the germline segment, which might be a read error. CDR3 bases: TGTGCCAGCAGTTACGCCGGGGCTCGCAATCAGCCCCAGCATTTT. Amino acid sequence: CASSYAGARNQPQHF. The gene calls are TRBV10-3 and TRBJ1-5; weak D call: TRBD1 (5 bases). The CDR3 contains 15 residues. Germline V lookup: CDR1 ENHRY, CDR2 SYGVKD.

The chain joins TRBV19 to TRBJ1-2, with D possibly being TRBD1 (6 bases). The CDR3 loop spans 12 amino acids. Germline V gives CDR1 LNHDA, CDR2 SQIVND (reference sequence). Trimming took off 8 bases at V and 4 bases at J, with 11 bases between the two ends. The CDR3 DNA follows: TGTGCCAGTTGGGGGGCGGCCTATGGCTACACCTTC. Protein sequence: CASWGAAYGYTF.

Regarding this clonotype: Germline is not matched at one junction end, which may reflect a read error. The rearrangement uses TRBV27 and TRBJ2-2; D is perhaps TRBD1 or TRBD2 (5 bases each). Germline CDR1 reads MNHEY; CDR2 reads SMNVEV (reference sequence). This CDR3 has 11 amino acids. This CDR3 is CATEGPGKLFF. CDR3 nucleotides: TGTGCCACCGAGGGGCCCGGGAAGCTGTTTTTT.

This rearrangement joins TRBV30 to TRBJ1-2; TRBD1 aligns across 8 bases. Trimming cost V 2 bases and J 10 bases; bases outside gene matches: 12. The V gene's germline CDR1 is GTSNPN and CDR2 SVGIG (reference sequence). The CDR3 spans 14 residues. For the CDR3, the DNA is TGTGCCTGGAGTCAGGGGGCGACCGTTAGGGACTACACCTTC. Its protein product is CAWSQGATVRDYTF.

The count of this clonotype is one. The chain carries TRBV27 and TRBJ1-1; no definite D call. Germline loops: CDR1 MNHEY, CDR2 SMNVEV (reference sequence). The germline V and J ends were trimmed by 7 bases and 3 bases, with 18 bases remaining between them. The CDR3 runs to 15 residues. The CDR3: CASTTLRRRDTEAFF. DNA for the CDR3: TGTGCCAGCACCACTTTAAGACGGCGGGACACTGAAGCTTTCTTT.

The chain joins TRBV6-2 or TRBV6-3 to TRBJ2-1; TRBD2 matches 7 bases. The ends lost 7 bases at V and 2 bases at J; junction bases unmatched: 5. The CDR3 is 14 residues long. The germline V gene has CDR1 MNHEY and CDR2 SVGEGT. DNA for the CDR3: TGTGCCAGCATAGCGGGTCCCCCCTACAATGAGCAGTTCTTC. It encodes CASIAGPPYNEQFF.

This chain links TRBV6-1 with TRBJ2-5; D unclear. CDR1 is MNHNS, CDR2 SASEGT, per germline. The CDR3 is 14 residues long. The V end lost 3 bases, the J end lost 4 bases, and 12 bases lay between the germline ends. The CDR3 region is CASSEGRSLETQYF. In nucleotides, the CDR3 is TGTGCCAGCAGTGAGGGCCGGAGCCTAGAGACCCAGTACTTC.

The V gene is TRBV29-1, the J gene TRBJ1-2, with a weak D call TRBD1 (5 bases). There are 12 residues in the CDR3. Between the trimmed V and J ends, which lost 4 bases and 8 bases, there was a span of 14 bases. Per germline, CDR1 SQVTM and CDR2 ANQGSEA. The CDR3 region has the DNA TGCAGCGTTGGGGACGGGTTTGACGGCTACACCTTC. Translation: CSVGDGFDGYTF.

The chain is built from TRBV29-1 and TRBJ2-1, with 14 bases lining up with TRBD2. The CDR3 extends over 19 amino acids. The trim removed 8 bases at V and 9 bases at J, leaving 24 bases unmatched. The germline V gene has CDR1 SQVTM and CDR2 ANQGSEA. The CDR3 loop reads CSSKGSGTAGLAGGFEQFF. The CDR3 DNA sequence: TGCAGCTCCAAAGGATCCGGGACAGCCGGACTAGCGGGAGGATTTGAGCAGTTCTTC.

The chain has TRBV29-1 and TRBJ2-2; 8 bases are a match to TRBD1. This CDR3 contains 13 residues. V shed 4 bases and J 7 bases; nucleotides not matched to a gene: 5. The germline gives CDR1 SQVTM, CDR2 ANQGSEA. The chain's CDR3 is CSVGQGLSGELFF. The CDR3 nucleotides read TGCAGCGTTGGACAGGGGTTAAGCGGGGAGCTGTTTTTT.

The chain employs TRBV19 and TRBJ2-7; 8 nucleotides agree with TRBD2. After removal of 1 base from V and 5 bases from J, the junction contained 7 bases not matched to a gene. This CDR3 has 15 residues. Germline loops: CDR1 LNHDA, CDR2 SQIVND (reference sequence). Written as DNA, the CDR3 is TGTGCCAGTAGTATAGCGTTAGCGGGACTGGACGAGCAGTACGTC. Its translation: CASSIALAGLDEQYV.

This clonotype was detected only a few times. The chain is built from TRBV4-3 and TRBJ1-2, with TRBD1 identical over 7 bases. V was pared by 1 base and J by 4 bases, with 9 bases of the junction left unmatched. The length of the CDR3 is 16 residues. Germline CDR1 reads LGHNA; CDR2 reads YSLEER. The CDR3 sequence: CASSQAPGDSFYGYTF. CDR3 nucleotide sequence: TGCGCCAGCAGCCAAGCCCCCGGGGACAGCTTCTATGGCTACACCTTC.

The V gene is TRBV20-1, the J gene TRBJ2-7; TRBD2 agrees at 10 bases. The CDR3 is 14 residues long. The germline gives CDR1 DFQATT, CDR2 SNEGSKA (reference sequence). Germline trimming cut 7 bases from V and 0 bases from J; bases unmatched to any gene: 6. The CDR3 coding sequence is TGCAGTGTCGTTAGCGGGAGGTTCTCCTACGAGCAGTACTTC. Residues: CSVVSGRFSYEQYF.

The genes are TRBV18 and TRBJ1-6; D is possibly TRBD1 (5 bases). The germline V gene encodes CDR1 KGHSH and CDR2 LQKENI. Trimming cost V 3 bases and J 5 bases, with 11 bases left between them. The CDR3 is 15 residues long. The chain's CDR3 is CASSPGRVNNSPLHF. For the CDR3, the DNA is TGTGCCAGCTCACCGGGACGGGTTAATAATTCACCCCTCCACTTT.

The chain employs TRBV10-3 and TRBJ2-1; possible D gene TRBD2, 6 bases. Trimming took off 3 bases at V and 7 bases at J, with 16 bases between the two ends. The CDR3 spans 15 residues. Germline V gene data show CDR1 as ENHRY and CDR2 as SYGVKD. The CDR3 sequence: CAISESGRSANEQFF. The CDR3 nucleotides read TGTGCCATCAGTGAATCGGGGAGGTCGGCTAATGAGCAGTTCTTC.

This clonotype was recorded a few times. The chain employs TRBV27 and TRBJ2-3; perhaps TRBD2 as D (5 bases). Per germline, CDR1 MNHEY and CDR2 SMNVEV (reference sequence). The CDR3 runs to 16 residues. V gave up 5 bases and J gave up 0 bases, with 15 bases separating them. DNA of the CDR3: TGTGCCAGCAGTCGTAACGCAGGCGGGAGCACAGATACGCAGTATTTT. Translated: CASSRNAGGSTDTQYF.

This chain uses TRBV6-2 or TRBV6-3 with TRBJ1-1; D call uncertain. V gave up 1 base and J gave up 1 base, with 7 bases separating them. CDR1 and CDR2 (germline): MNHEY, SVGEGT. The CDR3 runs to 14 residues. The CDR3 reads CASSYFSKNTEAFF. In DNA, the CDR3 is TGTGCCAGCAGTTACTTTAGCAAGAACACTGAAGCTTTCTTT.